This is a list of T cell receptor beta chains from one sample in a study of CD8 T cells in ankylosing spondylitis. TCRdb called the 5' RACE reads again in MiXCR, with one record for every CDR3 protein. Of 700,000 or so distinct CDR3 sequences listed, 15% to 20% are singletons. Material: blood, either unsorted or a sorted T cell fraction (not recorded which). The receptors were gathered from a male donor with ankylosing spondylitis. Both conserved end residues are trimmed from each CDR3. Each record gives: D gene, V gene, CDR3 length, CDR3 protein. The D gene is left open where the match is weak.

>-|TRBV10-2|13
ASREPGKRAYEQY
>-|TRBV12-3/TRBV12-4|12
ASFTYSSYNEQF
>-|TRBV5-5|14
ASRQGGRTGGIEQY
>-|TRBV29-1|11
SARQGGYNEQF
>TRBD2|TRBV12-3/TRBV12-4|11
ASSLRGIYEQY
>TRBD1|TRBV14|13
ASSSTPGQGSEQY
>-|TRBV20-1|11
SARHYGRETQY
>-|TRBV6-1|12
ASSADLMNTEAF
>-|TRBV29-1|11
SVVTSRGDTQY
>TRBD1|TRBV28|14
ASSPTRLQGARGYT
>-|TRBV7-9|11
ASSSMVGTEAF
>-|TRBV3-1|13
ASSQDLGASNEQF
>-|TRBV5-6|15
ASIPLSGADLTDTQY
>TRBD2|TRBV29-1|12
SVGLAGGINEQY
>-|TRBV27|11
ASSLVTRGEQY
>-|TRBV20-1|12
SARVRSGVSGYT
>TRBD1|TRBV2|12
ASSVRQGEQPQH
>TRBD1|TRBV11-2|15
ASRPWGTGGTTGELF
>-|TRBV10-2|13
ASSESRDGPREQY
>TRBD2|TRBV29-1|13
SVEGASGGTDTQY
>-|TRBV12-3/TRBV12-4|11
ASSWGTRETQY
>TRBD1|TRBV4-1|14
ASSQEGQLNTGELF
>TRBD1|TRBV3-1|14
ASSQFWTGGQETQY
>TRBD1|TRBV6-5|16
ASSFSPGQFWENTEAF
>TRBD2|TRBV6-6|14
ASSYSRTSDYNEQF
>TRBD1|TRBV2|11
ASEGALSGELF
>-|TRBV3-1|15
ASSQEPAAMIEDTQY
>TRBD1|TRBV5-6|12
ASSSRQGTETQY
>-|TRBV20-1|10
SARTWGDTQY
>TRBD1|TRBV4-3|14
ASSTLQGAPGYEQY
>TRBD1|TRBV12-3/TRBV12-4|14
ASSRETGGYNSPLH
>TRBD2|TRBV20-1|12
SASGLAGNNEQF
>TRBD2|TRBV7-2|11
ASSSPGGTEQY
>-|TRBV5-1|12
ASSLEWGSGEQY
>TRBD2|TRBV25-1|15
ASSEVLAGGSFDTQY
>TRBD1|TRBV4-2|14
ASSQDSGGVGAPLH
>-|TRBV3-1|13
ASSQDGLAINEQF
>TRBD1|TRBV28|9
ASRGTGEAF
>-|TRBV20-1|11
SASNRVGHEQY
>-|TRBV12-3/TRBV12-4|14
ASSPAGVPGTGELF
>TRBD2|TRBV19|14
ASSPMGAGEYNEQF
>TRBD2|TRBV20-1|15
SARDRSASGTYNEQF
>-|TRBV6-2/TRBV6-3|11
ASSFQERDEQF
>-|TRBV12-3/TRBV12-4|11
ASSSGGYYGYT